One and the same sample provided the 15 T cell receptor beta chains below, sequenced in a study of OX40 agonist ivuxolimab in advanced cancers. Data came from immunoSEQ multiplex PCR; TCRdb stores just in-frame clones and leaves some out. This table has about 30,000 clones, approximately 90% appearing once. The specimen comprised CD4+ or CD8+ T cells sorted from blood, sampled in a trial of the OX40 agonist ivuxolimab. The receptor set was obtained from an adult with an advanced solid tumor such as melanoma, head and neck, liver or kidney cancer.

The chain recombines TRBV7-9 with TRBJ1-2, with D possibly being TRBD1 (6 bases). The ends were cut back, 5 bases at V and 9 bases at J, with 13 bases in the middle. CDR1 is SEHNR, CDR2 FQNEAQ, per germline (reference sequence). CDR3 length: 12 residues. The CDR3 loop reads CASSGSTGSYTF. The CDR3 DNA reads as TGTGCCAGCAGCGGATCAACAGGGAGCTACACCTTC.

This chain joins TRBV2 and TRBJ1-1; 9 bases match TRBD1. The CDR3 has 18 amino acids. From germline, CDR1 is SNHLY and CDR2 FYNNEI. Unmatched junction bases numbered 14, after V lost 6 bases and J lost 0 bases. CDR3 loop: CASSHPTGGKIMNTEAFF. The DNA of the CDR3 is TGTGCCAGCAGCCACCCGACAGGGGGGAAGATTATGAACACTGAAGCTTTCTTT.

The table lists this clone with a count of one. This rearrangement joins TRBV10-2 to TRBJ2-7; 11 positions match TRBD1. Germline V gives CDR1 WSHSY, CDR2 SAAADI. V was clipped by 8 bases and J by 3 bases; unmatched bases: 3. The CDR3 length is 13 residues. The CDR3 region is CASGTGGLYEQYV. As DNA, the CDR3 is TGCGCCAGCGGGACAGGGGGACTCTACGAGCAGTACGTC.

This clone is medium-sized by share. The V call is TRBV9, the J call TRBJ2-1; 8 nucleotides line up with TRBD2. CDR1 SGDLS and CDR2 YYNGEE come from the germline V gene. The ends lost 0 bases at V and 5 bases at J; junction bases unmatched: 4. CDR3 length: 15 residues. CDR3: CASSVGELADNEQFF. Written as DNA, the CDR3 is TGTGCCAGCAGCGTAGGTGAACTAGCGGACAATGAGCAGTTCTTC.

The genes are TRBV11-2 and TRBJ2-7; unclear D gene. CDR1 SGHAT and CDR2 FQNNGV come from the germline V gene. Trimming took off 1 base at V and 2 bases at J, with 9 bases between the two ends. The CDR3 has 14 residues. The CDR3 sequence is CASSLGPVPYEQYF. The CDR3 DNA follows: TGTGCCAGCAGCTTAGGCCCAGTCCCCTACGAGCAGTACTTC.

The chain recombines TRBV28 with TRBJ1-4; D possibly corresponds to TRBD1 (6 bases). Germline loops: CDR1 MDHEN, CDR2 SYDVKM. The V end lost 4 bases, the J end lost 1 base, and 16 bases lay between the germline ends. The CDR3 spans 17 residues. Here the CDR3 reads CASSSTWGGVTNEKLFF. Here the CDR3 DNA reads TGTGCCAGCAGTTCCACGTGGGGGGGCGTAACTAATGAAAAACTGTTTTTT.

The chain joins TRBV2 to TRBJ2-1; maybe TRBD2 (6 bases). This CDR3 is 13 amino acids long. Deletions cut 11 bases from V and 5 bases from J, with 16 bases between. Per germline, CDR1 SNHLY and CDR2 FYNNEI. As DNA, the CDR3 is TGTGCCCGCGGACCGGAGGGACACAATGAGCAGTTCTTC. Protein: CARGPEGHNEQFF.

As concerns this clone: The DNA is left out, because the CDR3 cannot be placed on it with certainty; the CDR3 is given as TCRdb lists it. The rearrangement links TRBV9 to TRBJ2-1. Termini included, the CDR3 measures 16 amino acids. Germline CDR1 is SGDLS and CDR2 is YYNGEE. The CDR3 loop is CASGWGGVSGVPEQFF.

The chain employs TRBV5-6 and TRBJ2-5, with unresolved D. Trimming pared 0 bases from V and 1 base from J, leaving 4 bases between. Germline-derived CDR1 and CDR2 are SGHDT and YYEEEE. The CDR3 runs 13 residues. In DNA, the CDR3 is TGTGCCAGCAGCTTGGACCCCCAAGAGACCCAGTACTTC. This codes for CASSLDPQETQYF. Full variable domain (remainder filled in from reference TRBV5-6 and TRBJ2-5): DAGVTQSPTHLIKTRGQQVTLRCSPKSGHDTVSWYQQALGQGPQFIFQYYEEEERQRGNFPDRFSGHQFPNYSSELNVNALLLGDSALYLCASSLDPQETQYFGPGTRLLVL.

Here the CDR3 reads CASSLGEGNEQFF. The CDR3 DNA sequence: TGTGCCAGCAGTCTGGGGGAGGGCAATGAGCAGTTCTTC. The chain uses TRBV25-1 and TRBJ2-1; 7 bases match TRBD2. The CDR3 spans 13 residues. V gave up 5 bases and J gave up 6 bases; unmatched junction bases: 4. Looked up from germline, CDR1 is MGHDK and CDR2 is SYGVNS. The full variable domain, completed using reference TRBV25-1 and TRBJ2-1, is EADIYQTPRYLVIGTGKKITLECSQTMGHDKMYWYQQDPGMELHLIHYSYGVNSTEKGDLSSESTVSRIRTEHFPLTLESARPSHTSQYLCASSLGEGNEQFFGPGTRLTVL.

J is TRBJ1-4 and V is TRBV9, with D maybe TRBD1 (6 bases). V gave up 0 bases and J gave up 5 bases, with 11 bases separating them. Germline CDR1 is SGDLS and CDR2 is YYNGEE. This CDR3 region has 15 residues. The CDR3 DNA sequence: TGTGCCAGCAGCGTAGGAACAGGGCTAAATGAAAAACTGTTTTTT. It codes for CASSVGTGLNEKLFF.

The CDR3 nucleotides are TGCGCCAGCAGCTTGTACCCGGACAGCCAGAATGAGCAGTTCTTC. Its translation is CASSLYPDSQNEQFF. The genes are TRBV5-1 and TRBJ2-1, with a weak D call TRBD1 (6 bases). The germline CDR1 and CDR2 sequences are SGHRS and YFSETQ. The V end lost 1 base, the J end lost 7 bases, and 15 bases lay between the germline ends. The CDR3 covers 15 residues.

The CDR3 bases are TGTGCCAGCAGCTTAGCCGGTGGGGGGGGTTACGAGCAGTACGTC. It encodes CASSLAGGGGYEQYV. The chain couples TRBV11-2 to TRBJ2-7; TRBD2 matches 7 bases. Looked up from germline, CDR1 is SGHAT and CDR2 is FQNNGV. With 1 base clipped from V and 4 bases from J, the junction kept 7 bases outside the gene matches. There are 15 residues in the CDR3.

The chain employs TRBV7-9 and TRBJ2-1; TRBD1 might be the D (6 bases). This CDR3 is built from 15 residues. V shed 5 bases and J shed 2 bases, with 13 bases lying between them. Germline lookup yields CDR1 SEHNR and CDR2 FQNEAQ (reference sequence). CDR3 region: CASSRTGTPYNEQFF. The CDR3 bases are TGTGCCAGCAGCCGAACCGGGACACCCTACAATGAGCAGTTCTTC.

V gene TRBV23-1 combines with J gene TRBJ1-1; no reliable D call. TRBV23-1 is marked as an open reading frame, function uncertain. V lost 5 bases and J 0 bases, leaving 7 bases between the germline ends. This CDR3 is built from 13 residues. CDR3 in DNA: TGCGCCAGCAGTTTCCGCATGAACACTGAAGCTTTCTTT. As protein: CASSFRMNTEAFF.